The 24 T cell receptor beta chains below come from one sample, sequenced in a study of blood T cell repertoires in COVID-19. The method was immunoSEQ multiplex PCR; TCRdb's version includes in-frame clones alone and lacks a portion of them. The sample lists roughly 240,000 clones, roughly four fifths occurring once. The source material was peripheral blood. The source is a woman aged 65 to 85 with acute or convalescent COVID-19.

The rearrangement joins TRBV7-8 to TRBJ1-5; D remains unclear. V was clipped by 4 bases and J by 2 bases, with 21 bases between them. The CDR3 has 18 amino acids. Germline loops: CDR1 SGHVS, CDR2 FQNEAQ. The CDR3 DNA follows: TGTGCCAGCAGCTCCCTGACACGCCGCCTACTAGGCAATCAGCCCCAGCATTTT. Translated, it gives CASSSLTRRLLGNQPQHF. The full variable domain, in which reference TRBV7-8 and TRBJ1-5 provide the parts outside the CDR3, is GAGVSQSPRYKVAKRGQDVALRCDPISGHVSLFWYQQALGQGPEFLTYFQNEAQLDKSGLPSDRFFAERPEGSVSTLKIQRTQQEDSAVYLCASSSLTRRLLGNQPQHFGDGTRLSIL.

The rearrangement uses TRBV11-2 and TRBJ1-1; TRBD1 matches 9 bases. V lost 5 bases and J lost 2; bases outside the gene matches: 6. The germline CDR1 and CDR2 sequences are SGHAT and FQNNGV. CDR3 length equals 15 residues. Written as DNA, the CDR3 is TGTGCCAGCAGCCCCTGGACAGGGGCCAACACTGAAGCTTTCTTT. Its translation: CASSPWTGANTEAFF.

The chain uses TRBV7-6 and TRBJ2-5; D call uncertain. From germline, CDR1 is SGHVS and CDR2 FNYEAQ. This CDR3 contains 11 residues. The V gene lost 6 bases and the J gene lost 5 bases, with 7 bases spanning the gap. CDR3 sequence reads: CASRSVETQYF. In nucleotides, the CDR3 is TGTGCCAGCAGGTCCGTTGAGACCCAGTACTTC.

The rearrangement links TRBV28 to TRBJ1-2; D might be TRBD1 (6 bases). This CDR3 is built from 14 residues. Per germline, CDR1 MDHEN and CDR2 SYDVKM. Trimming removed 4 bases from V and 4 bases from J, with 13 bases in between. The CDR3 DNA follows: TGTGCCAGCAGTTCTTTAAGGGGGAGCTATGGCTACACCTTC. This gives the protein CASSSLRGSYGYTF.

This chain joins TRBV24-1 and TRBJ2-5; 10 nucleotides agree with TRBD1. The CDR3 loop spans 16 amino acids. Germline CDR1 and CDR2: KGHDR and SFDVKD. Germline trimming cut 4 bases from V and 3 bases from J; bases unmatched to any gene: 7. CDR3 region: CATSDSGTGVKETQYF. CDR3 in DNA: TGTGCCACCAGTGACTCCGGGACAGGGGTAAAAGAGACCCAGTACTTC.

This chain uses TRBV10-3 with TRBJ1-1, with 8 bases fitting TRBD1. The CDR3 is 15 amino acids. The junction had 5 bases not matched to a gene; V was cut back by 0 bases and J by 5 bases. Germline CDR1 reads ENHRY; CDR2 reads SYGVKD. CDR3: CAISESRTGSTEAFF. CDR3 DNA: TGTGCCATCAGTGAGTCTAGGACAGGGAGTACTGAAGCTTTCTTT.

This clone showed up just once. The chain has TRBV5-8 and TRBJ2-5; 8 bases align to TRBD1. Germline values: CDR1 SGHTS, CDR2 YDEGEE. V gave up 6 bases and J gave up 5 bases; unmatched junction bases: 18. The length of the CDR3 is 17 residues. Here the CDR3 reads CASTTGALTPSIETQYF. The CDR3 region has the DNA TGTGCCAGCACGACAGGGGCGCTAACCCCTTCCATCGAGACCCAGTACTTC.

V and J are TRBV25-1 and TRBJ1-1, with D possibly being TRBD1 (5 bases). Germline values: CDR1 MGHDK, CDR2 SYGVNS. Trimming removed 8 bases from V and 7 bases from J, with 14 bases in between. CDR3 size: 12 residues. DNA of the CDR3: TGTGCCAGCCTCGTCTCCGGACATGAAGCTTTCTTT. It specifies CASLVSGHEAFF.

In DNA, the CDR3 is TGCGCCAGCAGGCTACAGGGGGATGTGAACACTGAAGCTTTCTTT. It codes for CASRLQGDVNTEAFF. V is TRBV5-1 and J is TRBJ1-1; 8 bases are a match to TRBD1. J gave up 0 bases and V 5 bases, and 6 bases lay outside the gene matches. The CDR3 is made up of 15 amino acids. Germline assignment: CDR1 SGHRS and CDR2 YFSETQ.

The chain combines TRBV7-9 with TRBJ2-3; D gene unclear. Germline assignment: CDR1 SEHNR and CDR2 FQNEAQ (reference sequence). V lost 5 bases and J 6 bases, leaving 12 bases between the germline ends. The CDR3 is 13 amino acids. The CDR3: CASSARPEDTQYF. As DNA, the CDR3 is TGTGCCAGCAGCGCCCGCCCGGAGGATACGCAGTATTTT. Looking up the rest from reference TRBV7-9 and TRBJ2-3 gives the full variable domain: DTGVSQNPRHKITKRGQNVTFRCDPISEHNRLYWYRQTLGQGPEFLTYFQNEAQLEKSRLLSDRFSAERPKGSFSTLEIQRTEQGDSAMYLCASSARPEDTQYFGPGTRLTVL.

The chain uses TRBV5-1 and TRBJ2-5; perhaps TRBD2 as D (5 bases). Per germline, CDR1 SGHRS and CDR2 YFSETQ. This CDR3 has 13 amino acids. V lost 1 base to trimming and J lost 4 bases, with 8 bases between them. CDR3 bases: TGCGCCAGCAGCTTGCCGGGATCAGAGACCCAGTACTTC. Amino acids: CASSLPGSETQYF.

This clone appeared a few times. The rearrangement uses TRBV7-2 and TRBJ1-5; TRBD1 might be the D (5 bases). CDR3 length: 13 residues. In germline, CDR1 is SGHTA, CDR2 FQGNSA. Trimming shortened V by 3 bases and J by 5 bases, and 8 bases separated the two germline ends. This CDR3 is CASSLDTYQPQHF. The DNA of the CDR3 is TGTGCCAGCAGCTTGGACACTTATCAGCCCCAGCATTTT.

A remark on this clone: The sample contains more than one DNA sequence encoding this CDR3. This chain links TRBV18 with TRBJ2-7, with D perhaps TRBD1 (5 bases). CDR3 length: 14 amino acids. CDR1 is KGHSH, CDR2 LQKENI, per germline. V dropped 2 bases and J dropped 2 bases, with 10 bases sitting between them. CDR3 residues: CASSPGRAAYEQYF. CDR3 nucleotide sequence: TGTGCCAGCTCACCAGGCAGGGCGGCCTACGAGCAGTACTTC.

The chain links TRBV6-2 or TRBV6-3 to TRBJ1-6, with D possibly matching TRBD1 (5 bases). CDR1 and CDR2 from the germline V gene are MNHEY and SVGEGT. V lost 1 base and J 10 bases, leaving 11 bases between the germline ends. This CDR3 has 14 amino acids. CDR3 DNA: TGTGCCAGCAGTTACTGGACACCGAGCTCACCCCTCCACTTT. Protein product: CASSYWTPSSPLHF.

As DNA, the CDR3 is TGTGCCAGCAGCTTATCCCAGGGATTCCCCTCACCCCTCCACTTT. It encodes CASSLSQGFPSPLHF. The rearrangement links TRBV7-2 to TRBJ1-6; TRBD1 might be the D (5 bases). CDR1 SGHTA and CDR2 FQGNSA come from the germline V gene. The V and J ends lost 2 bases and 10 bases respectively, with 15 bases between them. This CDR3 contains 15 residues.

Concerning this clone: Different DNA sequences within this sample yield the same CDR3. The chain has TRBV5-1 and TRBJ1-1; 7 positions match TRBD1. The CDR3 loop spans 15 amino acids. Germline CDR1 is SGHRS and CDR2 is YFSETQ. V shed 4 bases, J shed 1 base, and the junction held 7 bases outside the gene matches. This CDR3 reads CASSLRQGGNTEAFF. As DNA, the CDR3 is TGCGCCAGCAGCCTGAGACAGGGAGGGAACACTGAAGCTTTCTTT.

The chain is built from TRBV27 and TRBJ1-5; D might be TRBD1 (5 bases). The CDR3 length is 15 residues. The germline V and J ends were trimmed by 3 bases and 1 base, with 10 bases remaining between them. Germline loops: CDR1 MNHEY, CDR2 SMNVEV (reference sequence). The CDR3 reads CASSLEGLSNQPQHF. The CDR3 DNA is TGTGCCAGCAGTTTGGAGGGGTTAAGCAATCAGCCCCAGCATTTT.

The chain couples TRBV7-8 to TRBJ1-5; no clear D. The CDR3 contains 14 residues. V lost 1 base and J 1 base, leaving 5 bases between the germline ends. Germline values: CDR1 SGHVS, CDR2 FQNEAQ. This CDR3 reads CASSLGASNQPQHF. CDR3 coding DNA: TGTGCCAGCAGCTTAGGCGCCAGCAATCAGCCCCAGCATTTT.

The chain is built from TRBV7-2 and TRBJ2-7; D not resolved. V shed 5 bases and J shed 0 bases, with 20 bases lying between them. CDR1 is SGHTA, CDR2 FQGNSA, per germline. The CDR3 is 17 amino acids. The CDR3 protein is CASSPLALTPPSYEQYF. The DNA of the CDR3 is TGTGCCAGCAGCCCATTGGCCCTGACTCCCCCCTCCTACGAGCAGTACTTC.

The V call is TRBV10-3, the J call TRBJ2-3; 10 bases line up with TRBD1. This CDR3 comprises 15 residues. V was pared by 8 bases and J by 4 bases, with 9 bases of the junction left unmatched. Germline lookup yields CDR1 ENHRY and CDR2 SYGVKD. The CDR3 DNA reads as TGTGCCATCGCGCCGACAGGGGGCGGTGCAGATACGCAGTATTTT. Its translation: CAIAPTGGGADTQYF.

The genes are TRBV6-5 and TRBJ1-6; a possible D gene is TRBD1 (5 bases). The CDR3 length is 11 residues. From germline, CDR1 is MNHEY and CDR2 SVGAGI. The V and J ends lost 11 bases and 9 bases respectively, with 11 bases between them. The CDR3 sequence is CAGGAISPLHF. CDR3 nucleotide sequence: TGTGCCGGAGGGGCCATTTCACCCCTCCACTTT.

The genes are TRBV5-1 and TRBJ2-2; D perhaps matches TRBD2 (5 bases). The CDR3 is made up of 17 amino acids. Germline lookup yields CDR1 SGHRS and CDR2 YFSETQ. With 4 bases removed from V and 1 base from J, the gap between germline ends came to 17 bases. CDR3 DNA sequence: TGCGCCAGCAGCGACTTTCTTGGGGAGCGGAACACCGGGGAGCTGTTTTTT. Translated: CASSDFLGERNTGELFF. Supplemented by reference TRBV5-1 and TRBJ2-2, the full variable domain reads KAGVTQTPRYLIKTRGQQVTLSCSPISGHRSVSWYQQTPGQGLQFLFEYFSETQRNKGNFPGRFSGRQFSNSRSEMNVSTLELGDSALYLCASSDFLGERNTGELFFGEGSRLTVL.

This clone was counted only a few times. The chain is built from TRBV9 and TRBJ1-1; D ambiguous. The V gene lost 1 base and the J gene lost 4 bases, with 5 bases spanning the gap. This CDR3 comprises 12 residues. The germline CDR1 and CDR2 sequences are SGDLS and YYNGEE. The CDR3 region has the DNA TGTGCCAGCAGCGTAAGGAGCACTGAAGCTTTCTTT. This codes for CASSVRSTEAFF.

This clone was recorded once. This chain joins TRBV19 and TRBJ1-1, with TRBD1 matching over 8 bases. CDR3 length: 15 amino acids. In germline, CDR1 is LNHDA, CDR2 SQIVND (reference sequence). The V gene end was trimmed by 5 bases and the J gene end by 0 bases; junction bases not matched to a gene: 5. CDR3 in amino acids: CASSVYRGVNTEAFF. The CDR3 DNA sequence: TGTGCCAGTAGTGTTTACAGGGGGGTGAACACTGAAGCTTTCTTT.